These 20 T cell receptor beta chains share one sample of origin, sequenced in a study of blood T cell repertoires in COVID-19. Clones were sequenced by immunoSEQ multiplex PCR, and TCRdb holds only the in-frame ones, with some missing. Of 110,000 or so clones in the sample, under 80% are singletons; the top ten hold approximately 19%. Sequences were obtained from peripheral blood. The receptors shown here come from a woman aged 70-85 years with acute or convalescent COVID-19.

This clone turned up a few times. V gene TRBV5-1 combines with J gene TRBJ2-2, with 7 bases that match TRBD1. With 2 bases clipped from V and 3 bases from J, the junction kept 4 bases outside the gene matches. Germline CDR1 is SGHRS and CDR2 is YFSETQ. The CDR3 runs 15 residues. CDR3 region: CASSLITGDTGELFF. CDR3 nucleotide sequence: TGCGCCAGCAGCTTAATAACAGGGGACACCGGGGAGCTGTTTTTT.

The genes are TRBV5-4 and TRBJ1-1; TRBD1 is a possible D gene (5 bases). Deletions cut 4 bases from V and 1 base from J, with 14 bases between. The length of the CDR3 is 15 residues. The V gene's germline CDR1 is SGHNT and CDR2 YYREEE (reference sequence). The CDR3 DNA reads as TGTGCCAGCAGCCCGACCCTCGACAGGAACACTGAAGCTTTCTTT. The encoded protein is CASSPTLDRNTEAFF.

This sequence joins TRBV28 and TRBJ2-1, with D perhaps matching TRBD1 (5 bases). This CDR3 is built from 14 residues. Trimming cost V 2 bases and J 6 bases, with 11 bases left between them. Germline V lookup: CDR1 MDHEN, CDR2 SYDVKM. Written as DNA, the CDR3 is TGTGCCAGCAGTTTAAAGGGGCCCCCCAATGAGCAGTTCTTC. Its protein product is CASSLKGPPNEQFF.

The rearrangement links TRBV7-2 to TRBJ1-3; D gene uncertain. The CDR3 runs to 13 residues. V lost 5 bases and J lost 5, with 10 bases in between. Germline CDR1 SGHTA, CDR2 FQGNSA. For the CDR3, the DNA is TGTGCCAGCAGCCGGGAAGGTAGAAACACCATATATTTT. Its translation is CASSREGRNTIYF.

This clone was counted once. This chain joins TRBV3-1 (or the pseudogene TRBV3-2) and TRBJ1-1; 9 bases are a match to TRBD1. The V gene's germline CDR1 is LGHDT and CDR2 YNNKEL (reference sequence). This CDR3 comprises 15 residues. The J segment lost 4 bases and the V segment lost 4 bases, leaving 7 bases of the junction unmatched. The DNA for the CDR3 is TGTGCCAGCAGCCCGGACAGGGGCTGGGGCACTGAAGCTTTCTTT. This gives the protein CASSPDRGWGTEAFF.

This chain uses TRBV7-2 with TRBJ2-1, with D tentatively TRBD2 (6 bases). CDR1 and CDR2 from the germline V gene are SGHTA and FQGNSA. V was shortened by 1 base and J by 10 bases, with 14 bases between the two germline ends. The CDR3 sequence is 14 residues long. The CDR3 protein is CASSLGPLSGEQFF. Here the CDR3 DNA reads TGTGCCAGCAGCTTAGGACCTCTAAGCGGGGAGCAGTTCTTC.

This chain joins TRBV13 and TRBJ1-3; 9 bases agree with TRBD1. Trimming removed 5 bases from V and 4 bases from J; junction bases left unmatched: 6. The CDR3 extends over 15 amino acids. The germline V gene has CDR1 PRHDT and CDR2 FYEKMQ (reference sequence). DNA for the CDR3: TGTGCCAGCAGCCCACAGGGGGCGTCCGGAAACACCATATATTTT. Protein: CASSPQGASGNTIYF.

CDR3 amino acids: CASSRYGSGANVLTF. The CDR3 DNA reads TGCGCCAGCAGCCGGTACGGCTCTGGGGCCAACGTCCTGACTTTC. The chain uses TRBV5-1 and TRBJ2-6; no definite D call. V was pared by 4 bases and J by 0 bases, with 8 bases between. CDR1 is SGHRS, CDR2 YFSETQ, per germline. The CDR3 is 15 amino acids.

J is TRBJ1-1 and V is TRBV19; 8 nucleotides agree with TRBD1. J lost 1 base, V lost 3 bases, and 7 bases had no gene match. Looked up from germline, CDR1 is LNHDA and CDR2 is SQIVND (reference sequence). CDR3 length: 16 amino acids. CDR3 DNA: TGTGCCAGTAGTATTCCTACAGGGGGAGGGAACACTGAAGCTTTCTTT. Encoded protein: CASSIPTGGGNTEAFF.

V is TRBV24-1 and J is TRBJ1-5; unclear D gene. Germline V gives CDR1 KGHDR, CDR2 SFDVKD. The germline V and J ends were trimmed by 3 bases and 2 bases, with 10 bases remaining between them. The CDR3 has 15 residues. The CDR3 loop is CATSDPSGGNQPQHF. CDR3 nucleotides: TGTGCCACCAGTGATCCAAGCGGGGGCAATCAGCCCCAGCATTTT.

This clone was counted a single time. This specimen includes other DNA sequences encoding the same CDR3. This rearrangement joins TRBV5-1 to TRBJ2-1; possible D gene TRBD2, 7 bases. Germline V gene sequence: CDR1 SGHRS, CDR2 YFSETQ. V gave up 3 bases and J gave up 8 bases, with 12 bases separating them. The CDR3 has 13 amino acids. The CDR3 DNA reads as TGCGCCAGCAGCTCCACCGGGGGGCATGAGCAGTTCTTC. It translates to CASSSTGGHEQFF.

V gene TRBV28 combines with J gene TRBJ1-2, with D possibly TRBD1 on 6 matching bases. This CDR3 has 14 residues. V was cut by 4 bases and J by 8 bases, with 17 bases left in between. CDR1 MDHEN and CDR2 SYDVKM come from the germline V gene. This chain's CDR3 is CASSSTGRNRGYTF. As DNA, the CDR3 is TGTGCCAGCAGTTCTACAGGGCGCAATCGAGGCTACACCTTC.

The V call is TRBV7-9, the J call TRBJ1-2; D unclear. The CDR3 is made up of 16 amino acids. Germline CDR1 SEHNR, CDR2 FQNEAQ (reference sequence). With 5 bases removed from V and 0 bases from J, the gap between germline ends came to 16 bases. The CDR3 coding sequence is TGTGCCAGCAGCCAAAAATCAGGCTCAGCTAACTATGGCTACACCTTC. Amino acid sequence: CASSQKSGSANYGYTF.

This chain uses TRBV5-1 with TRBJ1-6, with 9 bases fitting TRBD1. Germline assignment: CDR1 SGHRS and CDR2 YFSETQ. The CDR3 extends over 18 amino acids. J was trimmed by 6 bases and V by 1 base; bases with no gene match: 11. The CDR3 nucleotides are TGCGCCAGCAGCTTGAGATCCCGCGGACAGGGGTCTAATTCACCCCTCCACTTT. Its translation: CASSLRSRGQGSNSPLHF.

V and J are TRBV29-1 and TRBJ1-5; D may be TRBD1 (6 bases). The germline CDR1 and CDR2 sequences are SQVTM and ANQGSEA. This CDR3 spans 13 amino acids. V was cut by 6 bases and J by 9 bases, with 18 bases left in between. The CDR3 spells CSVNYQRGGPQHF. The CDR3 DNA follows: TGCAGCGTCAATTACCAAAGGGGGGGGCCCCAGCATTTT.

This sequence joins TRBV10-2 and TRBJ1-2, with 7 bases aligning to TRBD1. Germline V CDR1 and CDR2: WSHSY, SAAADI. CDR3 size: 12 residues. V gave up 8 bases and J gave up 4 bases; unmatched junction bases: 4. The CDR3 DNA reads as TGCGCCAGCTCTTGGGACAGCTATGGCTACACCTTC. This codes for CASSWDSYGYTF.

This clone turned up a few times. The chain links TRBV9 to TRBJ1-3; 9 nucleotides line up with TRBD1. Trimming took 4 bases from V and 8 from J; bases not matched to a gene: 4. Germline CDR1 and CDR2: SGDLS and YYNGEE. The CDR3 extends over 13 amino acids. The CDR3 sequence is CASSRDRVDTIYF. The DNA for the CDR3 is TGTGCCAGCAGCAGGGACAGGGTTGACACCATATATTTT.

The chain links TRBV28 to TRBJ1-1, with 10 bases identical to TRBD1. V dropped 6 bases and J dropped 4; count of bases not matched to a gene: 8. The CDR3 length is 15 residues. CDR1 is MDHEN, CDR2 SYDVKM, per germline. The CDR3 spells CASRRPGTGATEAFF. The CDR3 DNA reads TGTGCCAGCAGACGTCCCGGGACAGGGGCCACTGAAGCTTTCTTT. Full variable domain (outside the CDR3, taken from reference TRBV28 and TRBJ1-1): DVKVTQSSRYLVKRTGEKVFLECVQDMDHENMFWYRQDPGLGLRLIYFSYDVKMKEKGDIPEGYSVSREKKERFSLILESASTNQTSMYLCASRRPGTGATEAFFGQGTRLTVV.

V and J are TRBV19 and TRBJ1-1, with D perhaps matching TRBD1 (5 bases). In germline, CDR1 is LNHDA, CDR2 SQIVND (reference sequence). The CDR3 is made up of 12 amino acids. The V end was cut by 7 bases, the J end by 3 bases, with 9 bases between. The CDR3 DNA sequence: TGTGCCAGTAAGGGGCTCTACACTGAAGCTTTCTTT. Translated: CASKGLYTEAFF. The full variable domain, in which reference TRBV19 and TRBJ1-1 provide the parts outside the CDR3, is DGGITQSPKYLFRKEGQNVTLSCEQNLNHDAMYWYRQDPGQGLRLIYYSQIVNDFQKGDIAEGYSVSREKKESFPLTVTSAQKNPTAFYLCASKGLYTEAFFGQGTRLTVV.

The rearrangement links TRBV9 to TRBJ2-3; 12 bases line up with TRBD2. J was trimmed by 2 bases and V by 4 bases; bases with no gene match: 8. Germline CDR1 SGDLS, CDR2 YYNGEE. There are 17 residues in the CDR3. This CDR3 is CASSPRTSGTYTDTQYF. The CDR3 region has the DNA TGTGCCAGCAGCCCCCGGACTAGCGGGACCTACACAGATACGCAGTATTTT.